These 31 T cell receptor beta chains were sequenced from one sample in a study of T-cell reconstitution after alpha-beta-depleted transplantation in children. The TCRbeta library incorporated unique molecular identifiers. Each CDR3 protein gets one entry after TCRdb re-called the PCR reads with MiXCR. The sample lists 700,000 to 850,000 distinct CDR3 sequences, approximately 15% occurring once. The input for sequencing was PBMCs, mostly from graft donor cells, taken 360 days after TCRalphabeta/CD19-depleted stem cell transplant. Receptor source: a male patient younger than 18 who had a stem cell transplant for acute lymphoblastic leukemia, so the T cells may come from the graft donor.

The genes are TRBV27 and TRBJ2-4; perhaps TRBD2 as D (5 bases). The CDR3 length is 14 residues. Germline CDR1 reads MNHEY; CDR2 reads SMNVEV (reference sequence). Trimming cost V 5 bases and J 4 bases, with 12 bases left between them. The CDR3 is CASSPRDGKNIQYF. CDR3 sequence (DNA): TGTGCCAGCAGTCCTCGGGATGGGAAAAACATTCAGTACTTC.

This clonotype was detected only a few times. The rearrangement joins TRBV2 to TRBJ2-7; TRBD1 matches at 9 bases. The CDR3 is 14 residues long. J was trimmed by 3 bases and V by 7 bases; bases with no gene match: 7. Looked up from germline, CDR1 is SNHLY and CDR2 is FYNNEI. The CDR3 reads CASNPGQGHYEQYF. In DNA form, the CDR3 reads TGTGCCAGCAACCCGGGACAGGGACACTACGAGCAGTACTTC.

This clonotype turned up a few times. The rearrangement uses TRBV15 and TRBJ2-5; no firm D call. CDR1 and CDR2 from the germline V gene are LNHNV and YYDKDF (reference sequence). CDR3 length: 11 residues. Deletions cut 2 bases from V and 5 bases from J, with 3 bases between. The CDR3 DNA follows: TGTGCCACCAGCAGAAGTGAGACCCAGTACTTC. Its protein is CATSRSETQYF.

The rearrangement joins TRBV7-9 to TRBJ2-1; 8 positions agree with TRBD2. Germline loops: CDR1 SEHNR, CDR2 FQNEAQ (reference sequence). The J segment lost 4 bases and the V segment lost 6 bases, leaving 8 bases of the junction unmatched. The CDR3 consists of 15 residues. The chain's CDR3 is CASSPTGGRYNEQFF. CDR3 DNA sequence: TGTGCCAGCAGTCCGACTGGCGGGAGGTACAATGAGCAGTTCTTC.

In this sample, this clonotype turned up many times. CDR3 nucleotides: TGTGCCAGCAGCCCCAGGACTAGCGGATCCTACGAGCAGTACTTC. It yields the protein CASSPRTSGSYEQYF. This chain uses TRBV7-9 with TRBJ2-7; 10 bases match TRBD2. Germline CDR1 is SEHNR and CDR2 is FQNEAQ (reference sequence). The CDR3 runs 15 residues. Trimming cost V 5 bases and J 1 base; bases outside gene matches: 5.

This clonotype was counted a few times. The chain is built from TRBV11-2 and TRBJ2-1, with 12 bases lining up with TRBD1. Germline V gene data show CDR1 as SGHAT and CDR2 as FQNNGV. CDR3 length equals 16 residues. V dropped 1 base and J dropped 9; count of bases not matched to a gene: 7. CDR3 amino acids: CASSLVGGQGAGEQFF. Written as DNA, the CDR3 is TGTGCCAGCAGCTTAGTAGGGGGACAGGGGGCGGGTGAGCAGTTCTTC.

The CDR3 sequence: CASSYSAGVQETQYF. CDR3 nucleotide sequence: TGTGCCAGCAGTTACTCAGCGGGAGTGCAAGAGACCCAGTACTTC. The genes are TRBV6-5 and TRBJ2-5; 8 nucleotides align to TRBD2. The V and J ends lost 0 bases and 2 bases, in that order; junction bases with no gene match: 2. The CDR3 covers 15 residues. The germline V gene has CDR1 MNHEY and CDR2 SVGAGI.

The rearrangement joins TRBV5-1 to TRBJ2-5; D possibly corresponds to TRBD2 (6 bases). V was shortened by 6 bases and J by 2 bases, with 14 bases between the two germline ends. The CDR3 sequence is 14 residues long. The germline CDR1 and CDR2 sequences are SGHRS and YFSETQ. The CDR3 region has the DNA TGCGCCAGCAAAACGGGAGTAGGGCAAGAGACCCAGTACTTC. The encoded protein is CASKTGVGQETQYF.

This clonotype was seen repeatedly, ten times or more. This chain joins TRBV5-1 and TRBJ1-4; TRBD1 agrees at 8 bases. The CDR3 contains 15 residues. V lost 3 bases, J lost 5 bases, and 6 bases stayed unmatched. Germline CDR1 is SGHRS and CDR2 is YFSETQ. This CDR3 is CASSSRTGSNEKLFF. The CDR3 nucleotides are TGCGCCAGCAGCTCCCGGACAGGGTCGAATGAAAAACTGTTTTTT.

This chain uses TRBV10-1 with TRBJ2-1; 10 bases map to TRBD2. In germline, CDR1 is WNHNN, CDR2 SYGVQD (reference sequence). The CDR3 length is 16 residues. J gave up 2 bases and V 5 bases, and 6 bases lay outside the gene matches. In nucleotides, the CDR3 is TGCGCCAGCAGTACCCCGCTAGCGGGAGCCTACAATGAGCAGTTCTTC. Amino acids: CASSTPLAGAYNEQFF.

This clonotype was counted between two and nine times. The gene calls are TRBV6-2 or TRBV6-3 and TRBJ2-1; 7 bases agree with TRBD1. In germline, CDR1 is MNHEY, CDR2 SVGEGT. The CDR3 has 16 residues. Unmatched junction bases numbered 8, after V lost 0 bases and J lost 6 bases. In DNA form, the CDR3 reads TGTGCCAGCAGTTACTCCGGCAGGGGGTTCTCCAATGAGCAGTTCTTC. It translates to CASSYSGRGFSNEQFF.

CDR3 DNA: TGCGCCAGCAGCAGGGTGGGGACATCGAACACTGAAGCTTTCTTT. The encoded protein is CASSRVGTSNTEAFF. The chain recombines TRBV5-1 with TRBJ1-1, with D tentatively TRBD1 (6 bases). Trimming cost V 4 bases and J 1 base, with 14 bases left between them. CDR1 and CDR2 from the germline V gene are SGHRS and YFSETQ. The CDR3 consists of 15 residues.

This clonotype has just a few counts. The chain has TRBV12-3 or TRBV12-4 and TRBJ1-2; D possibly corresponds to TRBD1 (5 bases). Trimming cost V 4 bases and J 2 bases, with 32 bases left between them. The CDR3 runs 21 residues. Written as DNA, the CDR3 is TGTGCCAGCAGTTCCGCCTGGTGGGGTACATATTCTTGGGGCCTAAACTATGGCTACACCTTC. Amino acids: CASSSAWWGTYSWGLNYGYTF.

This clonotype was picked up a small number of times. The chain joins TRBV27 to TRBJ2-7; D remains ambiguous. V lost 3 bases and J lost 2, with 8 bases in between. The germline CDR1 and CDR2 sequences are MNHEY and SMNVEV (reference sequence). The CDR3 consists of 13 residues. CDR3 DNA: TGTGCCAGCAGTTTCAATATCGCCTACGAGCAGTACTTC. The encoded protein is CASSFNIAYEQYF.

The chain has TRBV12-3 or TRBV12-4 and TRBJ2-1, with unresolved D. Between the trimmed V and J ends, which lost 5 bases and 2 bases, there was a span of 13 bases. The CDR3 covers 15 residues. The CDR3 spells CASSDPIGTYNEQFF. The CDR3 DNA is TGTGCCAGCAGTGACCCCATCGGAACCTACAATGAGCAGTTCTTC.

The chain links TRBV29-1 to TRBJ2-7, with D possibly being TRBD2 (6 bases). The CDR3 loop spans 13 amino acids. Per germline, CDR1 SQVTM and CDR2 ANQGSEA. Between the trimmed V and J ends, which lost 5 bases and 6 bases, there was a span of 17 bases. CDR3 sequence (DNA): TGCAGCGTTCCGGGGGTCACAGTACGCGAGCAGTACTTC. Protein product: CSVPGVTVREQYF.

The V call is TRBV3-1, the J call TRBJ1-2; D ambiguous. The CDR3 spans 11 residues. Trimming removed 3 bases at V and 8 bases at J, with 7 bases between. Germline values: CDR1 LGHDT, CDR2 YNNKEL (reference sequence). CDR3 sequence reads: CASSHPSGYTF. The CDR3 coding sequence is TGTGCCAGCAGCCACCCGAGCGGCTACACCTTC.

The J gene is TRBJ2-2, the V gene TRBV28, with D maybe TRBD1 (6 bases). The CDR3 sequence is 15 residues long. From germline, CDR1 is MDHEN and CDR2 SYDVKM. The V end was cut by 0 bases, the J end by 5 bases, with 10 bases between. Here the CDR3 DNA reads TGTGCCAGCAGTTTATGGTACAGGGAGACCGGGGAGCTGTTTTTT. Protein sequence: CASSLWYRETGELFF.

This clonotype was seen a handful of times. The V and J genes are TRBV6-2 or TRBV6-3 and TRBJ2-7, with 12 bases matching TRBD2. Per the germline V gene, CDR1 is MNHEY and CDR2 is SVGEGT. The CDR3 has 15 amino acids. The ends lost 4 bases at V and 0 bases at J; junction bases unmatched: 1. In DNA form, the CDR3 reads TGTGCCAGCAGTTGGACTAGCGGGGCCTCCTACGAGCAGTACTTC. This codes for CASSWTSGASYEQYF.

The chain links TRBV23-1 to TRBJ2-1, with 8 bases lining up with TRBD2. TRBV23-1 is annotated as an ORF whose role is uncertain. V shed 3 bases, J shed 0 bases, and the junction held 10 bases outside the gene matches. CDR3 size: 18 residues. CDR3 nucleotide sequence: TGCGCCAGCAGTCACGAGACTAGCGCCACGAGCTCCTACAATGAGCAGTTCTTC. Translating gives CASSHETSATSSYNEQFF.

This clonotype was counted many times. CDR3 amino acids: CASSPASVYNEQFF. The CDR3 DNA reads as TGCGCCAGCAGCCCCGCGTCAGTATACAATGAGCAGTTCTTC. This rearrangement joins TRBV5-1 to TRBJ2-1; D not certain. The germline V gene encodes CDR1 SGHRS and CDR2 YFSETQ. V shed 4 bases and J shed 4 bases, with 12 bases lying between them. CDR3 size: 14 residues.

The genes are TRBV7-2 and TRBJ1-1, with TRBD1 matching over 7 bases. The length of the CDR3 is 13 residues. J gave up 7 bases and V 5 bases, and 7 bases lay outside the gene matches. Per the germline V gene, CDR1 is SGHTA and CDR2 is FQGNSA. CDR3 nucleotides: TGTGCCAGCAGCCACCCGACAGGGCTTGAAGCTTTCTTT. It is translated as CASSHPTGLEAFF. The full variable domain, completed using reference TRBV7-2 and TRBJ1-1, is GAGVSQSPSNKVTEKGKDVELRCDPISGHTALYWYRQSLGQGLEFLIYFQGNSAPDKSGLPSDRFSAERTGGSVSTLTIQRTQQEDSAVYLCASSHPTGLEAFFGQGTRLTVV.

This clonotype was detected only a few times. The chain links TRBV6-5 to TRBJ2-3, with no clear D. The CDR3 loop spans 14 amino acids. V lost 2 bases to trimming and J lost 0 bases, with 6 bases between them. Per germline, CDR1 MNHEY and CDR2 SVGAGI. The CDR3 bases are TGTGCCAGCAGTTACGGGCAGAGCACAGATACGCAGTATTTT. It translates to CASSYGQSTDTQYF.

This clonotype was counted at least ten times. This chain uses TRBV3-1 with TRBJ1-3, with D unresolved. CDR3 length: 15 amino acids. V lost 0 bases, J lost 3 bases, and 9 bases lay in between. From germline, CDR1 is LGHDT and CDR2 YNNKEL (reference sequence). Written as DNA, the CDR3 is TGTGCCAGCAGCCAAGATTTAACATTTGGAAACACCATATATTTT. It is translated as CASSQDLTFGNTIYF.

This clonotype was recorded a few times. The V and J genes are TRBV11-2 and TRBJ1-1; the D is unclear. The germline V gene encodes CDR1 SGHAT and CDR2 FQNNGV. V was clipped by 5 bases and J by 11 bases, with 6 bases between them. The CDR3 has 9 residues. CDR3 region: CASSPPAFF. As DNA, the CDR3 is TGTGCCAGCAGCCCCCCCGCTTTCTTT.

This clonotype has ten or more counts. The chain couples TRBV20-1 to TRBJ2-2; 8 bases are a match to TRBD1. Germline lookup yields CDR1 DFQATT and CDR2 SNEGSKA (reference sequence). J was trimmed by 4 bases and V by 5 bases; bases with no gene match: 6. The CDR3 runs to 14 residues. The CDR3 spells CSAGMDRATGELFF. DNA for the CDR3: TGCAGTGCTGGGATGGACAGGGCCACCGGGGAGCTGTTTTTT.

This chain links TRBV27 with TRBJ2-7; the D is unclear. The germline gives CDR1 MNHEY, CDR2 SMNVEV (reference sequence). CDR3 length: 13 amino acids. V was clipped by 3 bases and J by 5 bases, with 11 bases between them. The CDR3 here is CASSLSALHEQYF. For the CDR3, the DNA is TGTGCCAGCAGTTTGTCTGCGTTGCACGAGCAGTACTTC.

The rearrangement uses TRBV11-2 and TRBJ2-7, with D tentatively TRBD1 (6 bases). Germline V gene lookup returns CDR1 SGHAT and CDR2 FQNNGV. The CDR3 runs 15 residues. Trimming left V 5 bases short and J 0 bases short, with 14 bases between. The CDR3 DNA reads TGTGCCAGCAGCCCACCCCAGGGGATCTCCTACGAGCAGTACTTC. Translated: CASSPPQGISYEQYF.

This sequence joins TRBV7-8 and TRBJ1-5; tentatively, D is TRBD1 (5 bases). The CDR3 loop spans 14 amino acids. The germline CDR1 and CDR2 sequences are SGHVS and FQNEAQ. V lost 5 bases and J 4 bases, leaving 12 bases between the germline ends. CDR3 amino acids: CASSPRDPNQPQHF. The CDR3 coding sequence is TGTGCCAGCAGCCCCCGGGACCCGAATCAGCCCCAGCATTTT.

This clonotype showed up just a few times. The CDR3 reads CASSTLQGALDYGYTF. CDR3 coding DNA: TGTGCCAGCAGCACTTTACAGGGGGCTTTAGACTATGGCTACACCTTC. This chain joins TRBV27 and TRBJ1-2; 9 nucleotides agree with TRBD1. Germline V lookup: CDR1 MNHEY, CDR2 SMNVEV (reference sequence). J lost 3 bases, V lost 6 bases, and 11 bases had no gene match. The CDR3 is made up of 16 amino acids.

This clonotype was counted only a few times. V is TRBV6-1 and J is TRBJ1-5, with TRBD1 matching over 8 bases. Germline lookup yields CDR1 MNHNS and CDR2 SASEGT. The CDR3 extends over 14 amino acids. V shed 6 bases, J shed 9 bases, and the junction held 10 bases outside the gene matches. CDR3 in amino acids: CASSETGAYWPQHF. CDR3 DNA: TGTGCCAGCAGCGAGACAGGGGCGTACTGGCCCCAGCATTTT.